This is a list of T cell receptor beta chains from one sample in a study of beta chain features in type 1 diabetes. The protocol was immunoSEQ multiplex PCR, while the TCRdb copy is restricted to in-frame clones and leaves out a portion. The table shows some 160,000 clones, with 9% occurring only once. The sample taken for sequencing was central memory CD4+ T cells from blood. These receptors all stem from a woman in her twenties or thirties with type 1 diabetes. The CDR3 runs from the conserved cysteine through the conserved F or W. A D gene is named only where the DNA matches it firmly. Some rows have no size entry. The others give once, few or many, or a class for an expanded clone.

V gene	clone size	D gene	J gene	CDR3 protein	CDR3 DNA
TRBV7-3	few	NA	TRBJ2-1	CASSFSPNNEQFF	TGTGCCAGCAGCTTTAGCCCTAACAATGAGCAGTTCTTC
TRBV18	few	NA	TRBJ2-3	CASSPLMSADTQYF	TGTGCCAGCTCACCACTCATGAGCGCAGATACGCAGTATTTT
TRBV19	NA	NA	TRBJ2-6	CASSMNGRGSGANVLTF	TGTGCCAGTAGTATGAACGGCAGGGGATCTGGGGCCAACGTCCTGACTTTC
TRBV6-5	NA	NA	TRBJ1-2	CASSYSVGGGYTF	TGTGCCAGCAGTTACTCAGTGGGAGGCGGCTACACCTTC
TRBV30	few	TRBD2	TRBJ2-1	CAWSVLITSGTYNEQFF	TGTGCCTGGAGTGTTTTGATAACTAGCGGGACCTACAATGAGCAGTTCTTC
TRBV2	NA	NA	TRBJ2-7	CASSRGQYYEQYF	TGTGCCAGCAGTCGCGGACAGTACTACGAGCAGTACTTC
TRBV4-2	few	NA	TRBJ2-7	CASSQEPSTAYEQYF	TGTGCCAGCAGCCAAGAGCCGAGTACTGCCTACGAGCAGTACTTC
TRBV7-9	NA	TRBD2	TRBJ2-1	CASSLALAGASEQFF	TGTGCCAGCAGCTTAGCGCTAGCGGGAGCGAGTGAGCAGTTCTTC
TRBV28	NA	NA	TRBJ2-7	CASMAGTHYEQYF	TGTGCCAGCATGGCAGGAACCCACTACGAGCAGTACTTC
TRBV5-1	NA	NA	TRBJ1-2	CASSLQDSYTF	TGCGCCAGCAGCTTACAAGACAGCTACACCTTC
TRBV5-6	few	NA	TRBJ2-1	CASSLVVNEQFF	TGTGCCAGCAGCTTGGTAGTCAATGAGCAGTTCTTC
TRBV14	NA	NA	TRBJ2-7	CASSATGWGEQYF	TGTGCCAGCAGCGCAACAGGGTGGGGAGAGCAGTACTTC
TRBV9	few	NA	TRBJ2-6	CASSYRVGANVLTF	TGTGCCAGCAGCTACAGGGTAGGGGCCAACGTCCTGACTTTC
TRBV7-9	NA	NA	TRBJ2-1	CASSKITGYRQFF	TGTGCCAGCAGCAAAATTACAGGGTATCGGCAGTTCTTC
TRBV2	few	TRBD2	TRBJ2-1	CASRRDGLAGESEQFF	TGTGCCAGTAGACGAGATGGACTAGCGGGAGAGAGTGAGCAGTTCTTC
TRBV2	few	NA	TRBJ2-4	CASSDGLAKNIQYF	TGTGCCAGCAGTGATGGCTTAGCCAAAAACATTCAGTACTTC
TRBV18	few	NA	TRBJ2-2	CASSRLGGGELFF	TGTGCCAGCTCAAGACTAGGAGGCGGGGAGCTGTTTTTT
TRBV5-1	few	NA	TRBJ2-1	CASSLVSDNEQFF	TGCGCCAGCAGCTTGGTGAGCGACAATGAGCAGTTCTTC
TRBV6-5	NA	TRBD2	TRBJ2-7	CASKAGLAGYEQYF	TGTGCCAGCAAAGCTGGACTAGCGGGATACGAGCAGTACTTC
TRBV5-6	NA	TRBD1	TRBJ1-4	CASSRPGQANEKLFF	TGTGCCAGCAGCCGTCCGGGACAGGCAAATGAAAAACTGTTTTTT
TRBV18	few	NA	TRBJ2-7	CASSPQEVHEQYF	TGTGCCAGCTCACCACAGGAGGTCCACGAGCAGTACTTC
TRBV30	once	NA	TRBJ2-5	CAWSVPDRGTQYF	TGTGCCTGGAGTGTACCTGATCGAGGGACCCAGTACTTC
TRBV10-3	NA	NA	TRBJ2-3	CAISGAEPTDTQYF	TGTGCCATCAGTGGAGCGGAACCCACAGATACGCAGTATTTT
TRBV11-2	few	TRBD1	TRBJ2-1	CASSSPDRGRSGEQFF	TGTGCCAGCAGCTCCCCAGACAGGGGGCGTAGTGGTGAGCAGTTCTTC
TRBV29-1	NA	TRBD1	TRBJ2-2	CSVGRTGNTGELFF	TGCAGCGTCGGAAGGACAGGGAACACCGGGGAGCTGTTTTTT
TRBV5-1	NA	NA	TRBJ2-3	CASSLDGSTDTQYF	TGCGCCAGCAGCTTGGATGGCTCCACAGATACGCAGTATTTT
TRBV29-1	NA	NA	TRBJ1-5	CSVSNSNQPQHF	TGCAGCGTCTCTAATAGCAATCAGCCCCAGCATTTT
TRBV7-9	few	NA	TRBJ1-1	CASSKTTGRNTEAFF	TGTGCCAGCAGCAAAACAACAGGGAGGAACACTGAAGCTTTCTTT
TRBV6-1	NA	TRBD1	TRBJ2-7	CASSRDRSGYEQYF	TGTGCCAGCAGTCGGGACAGGAGTGGCTACGAGCAGTACTTC
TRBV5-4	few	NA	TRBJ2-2	CASSLVGAGTGELFF	TGTGCCAGCAGCTTGGTGGGGGCCGGCACCGGGGAGCTGTTTTTT
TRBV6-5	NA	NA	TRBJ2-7	CASSVEAPRTYEQYF	TGTGCCAGCAGTGTAGAGGCCCCCCGAACCTACGAGCAGTACTTC